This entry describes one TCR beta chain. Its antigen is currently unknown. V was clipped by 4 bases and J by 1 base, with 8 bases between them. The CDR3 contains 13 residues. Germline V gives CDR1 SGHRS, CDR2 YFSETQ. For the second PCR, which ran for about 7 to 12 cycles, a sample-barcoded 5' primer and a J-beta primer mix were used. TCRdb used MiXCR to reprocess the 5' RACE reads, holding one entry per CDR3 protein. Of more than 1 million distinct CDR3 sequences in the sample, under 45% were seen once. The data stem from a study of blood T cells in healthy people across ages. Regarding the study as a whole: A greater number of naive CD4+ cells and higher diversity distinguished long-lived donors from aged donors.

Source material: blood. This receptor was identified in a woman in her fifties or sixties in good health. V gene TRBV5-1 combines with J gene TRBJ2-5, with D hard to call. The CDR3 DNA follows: TGCGCCAGCAGCCTCCACGGCCAAGAGACCCAGTACTTC. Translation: CASSLHGQETQYF.